The source of this T cell receptor (beta chain) is a study of Ad26.COV2.S vaccination and SARS-CoV-2 variants. Study-wide points: People given the vaccine had a wider spike-specific TCR breadth than placebo recipients did. The TCR breadth and depth analyses may have produced an underestimate of total T cell responses.

Turning to this clone: Its matching antigen is unknown.

Assay used: immunoSEQ multiplex PCR; TCRdb lists only in-frame clones, some missing. The sample includes around 370,000 clones, roughly nine tenths of them seen just once. Sequences were derived from peripheral blood, sampled after recovery from COVID-19. The clonotype comes from a human donor who had recovered from COVID-19.

The CDR3 loop is CASSSLGNTIYF. The CDR3 DNA sequence: TGTGCCAGCAGTTCTCTTGGAAACACCATATATTTT. The rearrangement links TRBV7-8 to TRBJ1-3; no clear D gene. The length of the CDR3 is 12 residues. CDR1 and CDR2 from the germline V gene are SGHVS and FQNEAQ. With 6 bases removed from V and 3 bases from J, the gap between germline ends came to 6 bases.